Listed here is a single T cell receptor (beta chain). TCRdb keeps only in-frame clones here, not all; method: immunoSEQ multiplex PCR. Of approximately 2.5 million clones detected, 85% to 95% appear once; the ten largest clones hold around 0.15%. These data belong to a study of shared clonotypes between healthy human individuals. Germline CDR1 is LNHNV and CDR2 is YYDKDF (reference sequence). The CDR3 has 14 residues. V lost 4 bases, J lost 0 bases, and 7 bases lay in between. The chain uses TRBV15 and TRBJ2-1; D unclear. The TCR comes from a man aged 18 to 29 in good health. Material: naive CD4+ T cells sorted from blood. The subset is: CD45RA+ positively selected. The CDR3 loop reads CATSNGFSYNEQFF. The CDR3 bases are TGTGCCACCAGCAACGGATTCTCCTACAATGAGCAGTTCTTC.